This passage covers 8 T cell receptor beta chains from one sample sequenced in a study of blood T cell repertoires in COVID-19. Only in-frame clones appear in the TCRdb table, and some are missing; sequencing was by immunoSEQ multiplex PCR. In the table there are roughly 75,000 clones, roughly 86% of which are singletons. Source material: peripheral blood. The receptors were sampled from a woman aged 70-85 years with acute or convalescent COVID-19.

This clone was picked up one time. The chain recombines TRBV15 with TRBJ1-3; no reliable D call. Trimming removed 0 bases from V and 0 bases from J, with 12 bases in between. Germline-derived CDR1 and CDR2 are LNHNV and YYDKDF (reference sequence). CDR3 length: 17 amino acids. CDR3 bases: TGTGCCACCAGCAGAGATCTCGGCGGAACCTCTGGAAACACCATATATTTT. Translating it yields CATSRDLGGTSGNTIYF.

This rearrangement joins TRBV5-6 to TRBJ2-2; possible D gene TRBD1, 5 bases. The CDR3 has 16 amino acids. Germline values: CDR1 SGHDT, CDR2 YYEEEE. V dropped 2 bases and J dropped 4 bases, with 15 bases sitting between them. Here the CDR3 reads CASSFRLQGGTGELFF. As DNA, the CDR3 is TGTGCCAGCAGCTTTCGACTGCAGGGTGGCACCGGGGAGCTGTTTTTT.

This chain connects TRBV19 to TRBJ1-1, with TRBD1 identical over 11 bases. The trim removed 5 bases at V and 8 bases at J, leaving 7 bases unmatched. The germline CDR1 and CDR2 sequences are LNHDA and SQIVND (reference sequence). CDR3 length: 14 residues. Here the CDR3 reads CASSPLGTGGEAFF. Written as DNA, the CDR3 is TGTGCCAGTAGTCCCCTAGGGACAGGGGGAGAAGCTTTCTTT.

The chain links TRBV11-3 to TRBJ2-5; a possible D gene is TRBD1 (6 bases). The V end was cut by 5 bases, the J end by 0 bases, with 13 bases between. Per the germline V gene, CDR1 is SGHNT and CDR2 is YENEEA. CDR3 size: 15 residues. DNA for the CDR3: TGTGCCAGCAGCCGCGGACAGTCGTACCAAGAGACCCAGTACTTC. Encoded protein: CASSRGQSYQETQYF.

CDR3 bases: TGTGCCAGTAGTCCGACTTCCGGGACAGGGAACAACTATGGCTACACCTTC. Protein product: CASSPTSGTGNNYGYTF. This chain uses TRBV19 with TRBJ1-2; 9 nucleotides agree with TRBD1. Losses at the gene ends were 5 bases for V and 2 bases for J; bases not matched to a gene: 12. The CDR3 covers 17 residues. The germline gives CDR1 LNHDA, CDR2 SQIVND (reference sequence). Variable domain in full (rest from reference TRBV19 and TRBJ1-2): DGGITQSPKYLFRKEGQNVTLSCEQNLNHDAMYWYRQDPGQGLRLIYYSQIVNDFQKGDIAEGYSVSREKKESFPLTVTSAQKNPTAFYLCASSPTSGTGNNYGYTFGSGTRLTVV.

The genes are TRBV6-5 and TRBJ2-7; 8 nucleotides line up with TRBD1. The germline V gene has CDR1 MNHEY and CDR2 SVGAGI. V shed 0 bases and J 2 bases; nucleotides not matched to a gene: 3. This CDR3 is 15 amino acids long. DNA for the CDR3: TGTGCCAGCAGTTACTCGAGACAGGGGCCCTACGAGCAGTACTTC. Translated: CASSYSRQGPYEQYF.

The J gene is TRBJ2-1, the V gene TRBV7-9, with TRBD2 identical over 10 bases. There are 15 residues in the CDR3. J gave up 6 bases and V 5 bases, and 7 bases lay outside the gene matches. Germline CDR1 is SEHNR and CDR2 is FQNEAQ (reference sequence). The chain's CDR3 is CASSRTSGERNEQFF. CDR3 nucleotides: TGTGCCAGCAGCCGTACTAGCGGGGAGCGCAATGAGCAGTTCTTC.

The chain links TRBV28 to TRBJ1-6; D is unresolved. Germline V lookup: CDR1 MDHEN, CDR2 SYDVKM. V was clipped by 8 bases and J by 8 bases, with 7 bases between them. The length of the CDR3 is 11 residues. CDR3 nucleotide sequence: TGTGCCAGCGCCCGGGATTCACCCCTCCACTTT. This sequence encodes CASARDSPLHF. The full variable domain, completed using reference TRBV28 and TRBJ1-6, is DVKVTQSSRYLVKRTGEKVFLECVQDMDHENMFWYRQDPGLGLRLIYFSYDVKMKEKGDIPEGYSVSREKKERFSLILESASTNQTSMYLCASARDSPLHFGNGTRLTVT.